The 21 T cell receptor beta chains given below trace back to one sample, sequenced in a study of response to subunit inactivated influenza vaccine. TCRdb reprocessed the RT-PCR reads via MiXCR and lists one record per CDR3 protein. The repertoire holds around 200,000 distinct CDR3 sequences, with roughly 8.7% as singletons. Material: non-naive T cells sorted from PBMCs, obtained on the day of vaccination. The receptors originated from a man aged 45 to 65 who received an inactivated influenza vaccine.

This clonotype was seen a handful of times. The chain links TRBV7-7 to TRBJ2-1; 14 positions agree with TRBD2. V lost 5 bases and J lost 15; bases outside the gene matches: 6. Germline V lookup: CDR1 SSHAT, CDR2 FNYEAQ (reference sequence). The CDR3 runs 13 residues. CDR3 protein: CASSVGLAGEVFF. The CDR3 DNA sequence: TGTGCCAGCAGCGTGGGACTAGCGGGAGAGGTGTTCTTC.

This clonotype ranks as medium-sized. This chain joins TRBV12-3 or TRBV12-4 and TRBJ2-4, with D tentatively TRBD1 or TRBD2 (5 bases each). Trimming pared 6 bases from V and 1 base from J, leaving 19 bases between. CDR3 size: 17 residues. The CDR3 here is CASSPGPLKRAKNIQYF. The CDR3 region has the DNA TGTGCCAGCAGCCCGGGACCCCTAAAACGGGCCAAAAACATTCAGTACTTC.

This clonotype turned up a few times. The chain couples TRBV20-1 to TRBJ1-5; D gene uncertain. The CDR3 loop spans 12 amino acids. V lost 3 bases to trimming and J lost 3 bases, with 6 bases between them. Per the germline V gene, CDR1 is DFQATT and CDR2 is SNEGSKA (reference sequence). CDR3 DNA: TGCAGTGCTAGGACTTCCAATCAGCCCCAGCATTTT. It translates to CSARTSNQPQHF.

This clonotype was counted a few times. The chain joins TRBV20-1 to TRBJ2-7; 13 nucleotides line up with TRBD2. The CDR3 length is 16 residues. V shed 6 bases and J 0 bases; nucleotides not matched to a gene: 8. The V gene's germline CDR1 is DFQATT and CDR2 SNEGSKA (reference sequence). The CDR3 DNA is TGCAGTGCAAACGGACTAGCGGGAGATATCTCCTACGAGCAGTACTTC. Translated, it gives CSANGLAGDISYEQYF.

This sequence joins TRBV27 and TRBJ2-3; the match to TRBD2 covers 8 bases. J gave up 2 bases and V 6 bases, and 10 bases lay outside the gene matches. The CDR3 is made up of 16 amino acids. Germline CDR1 and CDR2: MNHEY and SMNVEV (reference sequence). The CDR3 is CASSKAGAQNTDTQYF. CDR3 bases: TGTGCCAGCAGCAAAGCGGGGGCGCAGAACACAGATACGCAGTATTTT.

This clonotype was seen only a few times. The chain has TRBV6-1 and TRBJ2-7; TRBD2 matches at 7 bases. The length of the CDR3 is 14 residues. V shed 6 bases and J 0 bases; nucleotides not matched to a gene: 5. The germline gives CDR1 MNHNS, CDR2 SASEGT. CDR3 sequence: CASRPAGYSYEQYF. The CDR3 DNA sequence: TGTGCCAGCAGGCCAGCGGGATACTCCTACGAGCAGTACTTC.

This clonotype was seen many times. The J gene is TRBJ2-7, the V gene TRBV7-2; the match to TRBD1 covers 8 bases. This CDR3 comprises 13 residues. Germline CDR1 and CDR2: SGHTA and FQGNSA. V trimming: 4 bases; J trimming: 4 bases; junction bases outside the gene matches: 3. CDR3 protein: CASSSTGGYEQYF. CDR3 sequence (DNA): TGTGCCAGCAGCTCTACAGGGGGGTACGAGCAGTACTTC.

This clonotype was observed at least ten times. This chain connects TRBV4-3 to TRBJ2-3; D is unclear. Germline CDR1 reads LGHNA; CDR2 reads YSLEER. Trimming shortened V by 0 bases and J by 2 bases, and 3 bases separated the two germline ends. The CDR3 is made up of 13 amino acids. Written as DNA, the CDR3 is TGCGCCAGCAGCCAAGAGGACACAGATACGCAGTATTTT. Residues: CASSQEDTDTQYF.

The chain links TRBV7-2 to TRBJ2-1, with D possibly being TRBD2 (5 bases). Trimming pared 1 base from V and 16 bases from J, leaving 17 bases between. Germline lookup yields CDR1 SGHTA and CDR2 FQGNSA. The CDR3 is 13 amino acids. The CDR3 here is CASSLGNRGPGFF. In nucleotides, the CDR3 is TGTGCCAGCAGCTTAGGGAATCGAGGGCCAGGATTCTTC.

This clonotype was counted between two and nine times. The chain carries TRBV6-5 and TRBJ2-7; weak D call: TRBD2 (6 bases). Deletions cut 5 bases from V and 5 bases from J, with 13 bases between. The CDR3 is made up of 13 amino acids. In germline, CDR1 is MNHEY, CDR2 SVGAGI. The CDR3 spells CASSLRGGDEQYF. CDR3 nucleotides: TGTGCCAGCAGTCTACGGGGAGGAGACGAGCAGTACTTC.

V and J are TRBV7-3 and TRBJ2-1; TRBD1 agrees at 8 bases. Germline V lookup: CDR1 SGHTA, CDR2 FQGTGA. V shed 3 bases and J 6 bases; nucleotides not matched to a gene: 4. The CDR3 has 14 amino acids. The CDR3 sequence: CASSLGQAGNEQFF. CDR3 in DNA: TGTGCCAGCAGCTTGGGACAGGCTGGCAATGAGCAGTTCTTC.

The chain joins TRBV7-2 to TRBJ2-1, with 7 bases matching TRBD1. The V segment lost 6 bases and the J segment 0 bases; nucleotides outside the gene matches: 8. CDR3 size: 16 residues. Germline assignment: CDR1 SGHTA and CDR2 FQGNSA. The DNA for the CDR3 is TGTGCCAGCAGATTAAGAGGGGGCTACTCCTACAATGAGCAGTTCTTC. It specifies CASRLRGGYSYNEQFF.

This clonotype was seen repeatedly, ten times or more. This chain joins TRBV2 and TRBJ2-6; D might be TRBD1 (5 bases). The CDR3 has 15 amino acids. The V end lost 7 bases, the J end lost 2 bases, and 12 bases lay between the germline ends. Per germline, CDR1 SNHLY and CDR2 FYNNEI. The CDR3 is CASTGPRAGANVLTF. The CDR3 coding sequence is TGTGCCAGCACGGGTCCCAGGGCTGGGGCCAACGTCCTGACTTTC.

The chain links TRBV7-2 to TRBJ1-3, with D unresolved. The CDR3 consists of 16 residues. Germline lookup yields CDR1 SGHTA and CDR2 FQGNSA. V was pared by 3 bases and J by 2 bases, with 14 bases between. This chain's CDR3 is CASSFPLVGTGNTIYF. In DNA, the CDR3 is TGTGCCAGCAGCTTTCCCTTGGTAGGGACTGGAAACACCATATATTTT.

This clonotype was recorded many times. This chain connects TRBV6-1 to TRBJ2-3; D perhaps matches TRBD1 (6 bases). Trimming left V 3 bases short and J 2 bases short, with 9 bases between. The germline CDR1 and CDR2 sequences are MNHNS and SASEGT. This CDR3 region has 14 residues. In DNA form, the CDR3 reads TGTGCCAGCAGTGACCGGGACAACACAGATACGCAGTATTTT. It encodes CASSDRDNTDTQYF.

This clonotype has ten or more counts. The V and J genes are TRBV4-3 and TRBJ2-1, with 7 positions matching TRBD1. CDR3 size: 13 residues. CDR1 and CDR2 (germline): LGHNA, YSLEER. V lost 4 bases and J lost 8; bases outside the gene matches: 5. CDR3 in DNA: TGCGCCAGCAGCCTTACAGGGGTGGATGAGCAGTTCTTC. Amino acids: CASSLTGVDEQFF.

This clonotype was seen a few times. The chain carries TRBV7-2 and TRBJ2-7, with D possibly called TRBD1 or TRBD2 (6 bases each). Germline V gene lookup returns CDR1 SGHTA and CDR2 FQGNSA. The CDR3 loop spans 13 amino acids. V lost 1 base and J 7 bases, leaving 11 bases between the germline ends. The CDR3 nucleotides are TGTGCCAGCAGCTTAGAGGGGGGTTGGGAGCAGTACTTC. Translation gives CASSLEGGWEQYF.

This clonotype was counted ten times or more. The V gene is TRBV5-1, the J gene TRBJ2-3; 7 bases align to TRBD2. The germline V gene has CDR1 SGHRS and CDR2 YFSETQ. Trimming took 0 bases from V and 3 from J; bases not matched to a gene: 4. The CDR3 has 15 amino acids. The CDR3 sequence: CASSLVAGETDTQYF. In DNA, the CDR3 is TGCGCCAGCAGCTTGGTTGCGGGAGAAACAGATACGCAGTATTTT.

At least ten counts were recorded for this clonotype. This chain joins TRBV4-2 and TRBJ2-2, with 8 bases identical to TRBD1. There are 16 residues in the CDR3. Per germline, CDR1 LGHNA and CDR2 YNFKEQ. J gave up 4 bases and V 1 base, and 5 bases lay outside the gene matches. The CDR3 spells CASSQGGQGRTGELFF. The CDR3 region has the DNA TGTGCCAGCAGCCAAGGAGGACAGGGCCGCACCGGGGAGCTGTTTTTT.

This clonotype was found many times. J is TRBJ1-1 and V is TRBV5-1, with no clear D. The CDR3 is 13 amino acids. V lost 4 bases and J 4 bases, leaving 11 bases between the germline ends. Germline V gene lookup returns CDR1 SGHRS and CDR2 YFSETQ. The CDR3 nucleotides are TGCGCCAGCAGCCTCGGATTGACCACTGAAGCTTTCTTT. Encoded protein: CASSLGLTTEAFF.

This clonotype has at least ten counts. This chain links TRBV30 with TRBJ2-3; 7 nucleotides match TRBD2. J gave up 11 bases and V 2 bases, and 4 bases lay outside the gene matches. Germline V lookup: CDR1 GTSNPN, CDR2 SVGIG (reference sequence). The CDR3 totals 11 residues. CDR3 DNA sequence: TGTGCCTGGAGTCTCACTAGCGTGCAGTATTTT. This sequence encodes CAWSLTSVQYF.